Here is one T cell receptor (beta chain) with its context. The antigen is not known. The sample comes from a study of cytomegalovirus exposure and HLA in healthy donors. Study-level background: Drawn from HLA-typed donors, 80 million to 95 million unique TCRs were held in an early data release. Study results and limitations: There were some public TCRs occurring in many donors, but most TCR sequences were rare.

The V segment lost 3 bases and the J segment 0 bases; nucleotides outside the gene matches: 4. The CDR3 spans 15 residues. From germline, CDR1 is KGHSH and CDR2 LQKENI. Amplification used 60 Vbeta primers and 13 Jbeta primers. Profiling relied on immunoSEQ multiplex PCR, and the TCRdb table lists in-frame clones only, not all of them. The table records 150,000 or so clones, about 80% of them present only once. This sequence originates from a man aged 25 to 40 in good health and CMV-seropositive. Sequenced: PBMCs. The chain carries TRBV18 and TRBJ1-1; 7 bases fit TRBD1. The CDR3 region has the DNA TGTGCCAGCTCACCCACACAGGGGATGAACACTGAAGCTTTCTTT. Translation gives CASSPTQGMNTEAFF.